The 25 T cell receptor beta chains presented below share a single source sample, sequenced in a study of PD-1 blockade in classical Hodgkin lymphoma. Some clones are missing from TCRdb's copy, which holds only in-frame ones; the method was immunoSEQ multiplex PCR. The repertoire consists of about 30,000 clones, with 71% occurring once and the leading ten covering over 2.5%. Following autologous stem cell transplantation, relapse occurred in every patient, and exposure to brentuximab vedotin varied. Sequencing was performed on peripheral blood mononuclear cells (PBMCs), taken before the second cycle of nivolumab. All receptors derive from a human donor with classical Hodgkin lymphoma.

This clone came up a few times. The V call is TRBV27, the J call TRBJ1-1, with a tentative D call TRBD1 (5 bases). Germline V gene data show CDR1 as MNHEY and CDR2 as SMNVEV (reference sequence). Trimming shortened V by 2 bases and J by 1 base, and 5 bases separated the two germline ends. This CDR3 contains 13 residues. CDR3 in amino acids: CASSLQGNTEAFF. The CDR3 DNA reads TGTGCCAGCAGTTTACAGGGGAACACTGAAGCTTTCTTT.

V and J are TRBV7-8 and TRBJ1-1; unclear D gene. The V gene lost 5 bases and the J gene lost 6 bases, with 13 bases spanning the gap. The CDR3 loop spans 13 amino acids. Germline CDR1 SGHVS, CDR2 FQNEAQ. CDR3: CASSLERWAEAFF. The CDR3 nucleotides are TGTGCCAGCAGCCTTGAGCGGTGGGCTGAAGCTTTCTTT. Variable domain in full (rest from reference TRBV7-8 and TRBJ1-1): GAGVSQSPRYKVAKRGQDVALRCDPISGHVSLFWYQQALGQGPEFLTYFQNEAQLDKSGLPSDRFFAERPEGSVSTLKIQRTQQEDSAVYLCASSLERWAEAFFGQGTRLTVV.

V gene TRBV11-2 combines with J gene TRBJ1-1; a weak D match, TRBD1 (6 bases). The CDR3 runs to 14 residues. The V gene's germline CDR1 is SGHAT and CDR2 FQNNGV. V dropped 5 bases and J dropped 5 bases, with 15 bases sitting between them. The CDR3 loop reads CASSPSVGGTEAFF. CDR3 nucleotide sequence: TGTGCCAGCAGCCCCTCGGTAGGGGGAACTGAAGCTTTCTTT. The whole variable domain, filled in from reference TRBV11-2 and TRBJ1-1, reads EAGVAQSPRYKIIEKRQSVAFWCNPISGHATLYWYQQILGQGPKLLIQFQNNGVVDDSQLPKDRFSAERLKGVDSTLKIQPAKLEDSAVYLCASSPSVGGTEAFFGQGTRLTVV.

The V gene is TRBV9, the J gene TRBJ1-2, with TRBD1 as a possible D gene (5 bases). V gave up 0 bases and J gave up 6 bases, with 12 bases separating them. The germline V gene has CDR1 SGDLS and CDR2 YYNGEE. The CDR3 extends over 14 amino acids. The chain's CDR3 is CASSVDLTDNGYTF. The CDR3, as DNA: TGTGCCAGCAGCGTAGACCTGACGGACAATGGCTACACCTTC.

This chain joins TRBV10-3 and TRBJ2-2; 8 bases are a match to TRBD1. Unmatched junction bases numbered 7, after V lost 5 bases and J lost 2 bases. Germline V gene lookup returns CDR1 ENHRY and CDR2 SYGVKD. The CDR3 is made up of 16 amino acids. The CDR3 DNA reads as TGTGCCATCAGTATTTTACAGGGGGGCAACACCGGGGAGCTGTTTTTT. Encoded protein: CAISILQGGNTGELFF.

The chain links TRBV15 to TRBJ2-5; no definite D call. There are 17 residues in the CDR3. Germline CDR1 LNHNV, CDR2 YYDKDF (reference sequence). V gave up 3 bases and J gave up 2 bases, with 19 bases separating them. The CDR3 loop reads CATSSATPGVTQETQYF. In DNA, the CDR3 is TGTGCCACCAGCAGCGCGACGCCTGGGGTCACACAAGAGACCCAGTACTTC.

The rearrangement joins TRBV4-2 to TRBJ1-2; a weak D match, TRBD1 (5 bases). Per germline, CDR1 LGHNA and CDR2 YNFKEQ. The germline V and J ends were trimmed by 2 bases and 3 bases, with 19 bases remaining between them. The CDR3 has 17 residues. CDR3 sequence: CASSQPDVGRHYYGYTF. As DNA, the CDR3 is TGTGCCAGCAGCCAACCTGACGTGGGGCGCCATTACTATGGCTACACCTTC.

The chain is built from TRBV29-1 and TRBJ1-2; D not certain. The V gene lost 1 base and the J gene lost 13 bases, with 13 bases spanning the gap. The CDR3 has 11 residues. Germline values: CDR1 SQVTM, CDR2 ANQGSEA. As DNA, the CDR3 is TGCAGCGTTGAAGTCGGAGGTAAAGTCACCTTC. Translation gives CSVEVGGKVTF.

As concerns this clone: A junction boundary mismatches the germline segment, possibly from a read error. V and J are TRBV7-9 and TRBJ1-2; D uncertain. Germline V gene sequence: CDR1 SEHNR, CDR2 FQNEAQ (reference sequence). CDR3 length: 13 amino acids. CDR3 sequence reads: CASSLESRGNPNF. The CDR3 DNA reads as TGTGCCAGCAGCTTAGAGTCTCGGGGTAACCCCAACTTC.

The chain has TRBV12-5 and TRBJ2-1; the match to TRBD1 covers 12 bases. Germline V gene sequence: CDR1 LGHNT, CDR2 FRNRAP. V trimming: 1 base; J trimming: 5 bases; junction bases outside the gene matches: 9. The CDR3 covers 18 residues. The CDR3 nucleotides are TGTGCTAGTGGTTTGGGTCCCCTGGGACAGGGGGCTCACAATGAGCAGTTCTTC. This gives the protein CASGLGPLGQGAHNEQFF.

The gene calls are TRBV18 and TRBJ2-1; D not resolved. CDR3 length: 17 residues. Trimming removed 6 bases from V and 0 bases from J, with 18 bases in between. The germline gives CDR1 KGHSH, CDR2 LQKENI. The CDR3 spells CASSLSPEMHSYNEQFF. DNA of the CDR3: TGTGCCAGCTCCCTCTCACCGGAGATGCACTCCTACAATGAGCAGTTCTTC. The whole variable domain, filled in from reference TRBV18 and TRBJ2-1, reads NAGVMQNPRHLVRRRGQEARLRCSPMKGHSHVYWYRQLPEEGLKFMVYLQKENIIDESGMPKERFSAEFPKEGPSILRIQQVVRGDSAAYFCASSLSPEMHSYNEQFFGPGTRLTVL.

The V and J genes are TRBV10-3 and TRBJ1-4; D call uncertain. V lost 0 bases and J 7 bases, leaving 3 bases between the germline ends. In germline, CDR1 is ENHRY, CDR2 SYGVKD. CDR3 size: 12 residues. Here the CDR3 DNA reads TGTGCCATCAGTGAGTCGGGTGAAAAACTGTTTTTT. Translation gives CAISESGEKLFF.

By share of the sample, this clone is large. This sample includes further DNA sequences coding for the same CDR3. The gene calls are TRBV2 and TRBJ2-7; 8 nucleotides agree with TRBD1. This CDR3 contains 14 residues. Germline V gives CDR1 SNHLY, CDR2 FYNNEI. The V gene end was trimmed by 6 bases and the J gene end by 2 bases; junction bases not matched to a gene: 6. In DNA form, the CDR3 reads TGTGCCAGCAGGACGACAGGGGCCCCCTACGAGCAGTACTTC. Amino acid sequence: CASRTTGAPYEQYF.

This clone was seen only a few times. The chain uses TRBV6-1 and TRBJ1-1; no clear D gene. Germline CDR1 and CDR2: MNHNS and SASEGT. V dropped 0 bases and J dropped 1 base, with 12 bases sitting between them. CDR3 length: 16 residues. CDR3 nucleotide sequence: TGTGCCAGCAGTGAAGCCTTGATAGGTTCGAACACTGAAGCTTTCTTT. It yields the protein CASSEALIGSNTEAFF.

This clone was detected only a few times. The rearrangement joins TRBV5-1 to TRBJ1-1; D might be TRBD1 (6 bases). The CDR3 runs to 15 residues. Germline loops: CDR1 SGHRS, CDR2 YFSETQ. With 4 bases removed from V and 0 bases from J, the gap between germline ends came to 13 bases. CDR3 in DNA: TGCGCCAGCAGCACCGAGACAGGATTGAACACTGAAGCTTTCTTT. It yields the protein CASSTETGLNTEAFF.

The V gene is TRBV28, the J gene TRBJ1-1, with 7 bases aligning to TRBD1. CDR3 length: 14 amino acids. From germline, CDR1 is MDHEN and CDR2 SYDVKM. Trimming took 0 bases from V and 3 from J; bases not matched to a gene: 1. CDR3 sequence reads: CASSLWGTDTEAFF. The CDR3 DNA reads as TGTGCCAGCAGTTTATGGGGGACAGACACTGAAGCTTTCTTT. Filled out from reference TRBV28 and TRBJ1-1, the complete variable domain reads DVKVTQSSRYLVKRTGEKVFLECVQDMDHENMFWYRQDPGLGLRLIYFSYDVKMKEKGDIPEGYSVSREKKERFSLILESASTNQTSMYLCASSLWGTDTEAFFGQGTRLTVV.

Turning to this clone: At one end, the junction sequence differs from germline, possibly due to a read error. The chain has TRBV7-7 and TRBJ2-7; D perhaps matches TRBD1 (6 bases). CDR3 length: 15 amino acids. CDR1 and CDR2 from the germline V gene are SSHAT and FNYEAQ (reference sequence). In DNA, the CDR3 is TGTGCTAGCAGCTCTCAATTGGGGGCGGCCTACGAGCAGTACTTC. Translation gives CASSSQLGAAYEQYF.

This clone was recorded a few times. The V call is TRBV14, the J call TRBJ2-7, with D possibly being TRBD2 (6 bases). V was cut by 6 bases and J by 2 bases, with 20 bases left in between. Germline V lookup: CDR1 SGHDN, CDR2 FVKESK. This CDR3 region has 16 residues. Here the CDR3 reads CASSPKVPDYPYEQYF. As DNA, the CDR3 is TGTGCCAGCAGTCCCAAGGTCCCGGACTATCCCTACGAGCAGTACTTC.

The rearrangement uses TRBV15 and TRBJ1-1, with D hard to call. The CDR3 loop spans 13 amino acids. With 5 bases removed from V and 3 bases from J, the gap between germline ends came to 10 bases. The V gene's germline CDR1 is LNHNV and CDR2 YYDKDF (reference sequence). Here the CDR3 reads CATSVSGYTEAFF. The DNA of the CDR3 is TGTGCCACCAGCGTCTCGGGGTACACTGAAGCTTTCTTT.

The chain has TRBV6-5 and TRBJ2-7, with a possible D match to TRBD2 (5 bases). The V gene lost 5 bases and the J gene lost 6 bases, with 8 bases spanning the gap. Germline V gene data show CDR1 as MNHEY and CDR2 as SVGAGI. This CDR3 comprises 11 residues. The CDR3: CASSPGSEQYF. The CDR3 DNA sequence: TGTGCCAGCAGTCCGGGGAGCGAGCAGTACTTC.

The genes are TRBV4-1 and TRBJ1-3; the match to TRBD1 covers 8 bases. CDR1 is MGHRA and CDR2 is YSYEKL in the germline V gene. The CDR3 covers 22 residues. V shed 2 bases and J 0 bases; nucleotides not matched to a gene: 21. In nucleotides, the CDR3 is TGCGCCAGCAGCCAACGGAGGTTGTGGGACAGGATAGTATCAAACTCTGGAAACACCATATATTTT. Encoded protein: CASSQRRLWDRIVSNSGNTIYF.

The V gene is TRBV9, the J gene TRBJ1-1; the D gene is possibly TRBD1 (5 bases). Germline V lookup: CDR1 SGDLS, CDR2 YYNGEE. The CDR3 runs to 17 residues. The V end lost 4 bases, the J end lost 5 bases, and 24 bases lay between the germline ends. Written as DNA, the CDR3 is TGTGCCAGCAGCCCTTATGGGACGCGCCTCCCTGGGACTGAAGCTTTCTTT. Amino acids: CASSPYGTRLPGTEAFF.

J is TRBJ1-6 and V is TRBV5-1, with D tentatively TRBD1 (6 bases). This CDR3 spans 14 amino acids. Trimming took off 2 bases at V and 9 bases at J, with 12 bases between the two ends. The V gene's germline CDR1 is SGHRS and CDR2 YFSETQ. In DNA form, the CDR3 reads TGCGCCAGCAGCTTCGGTACAGGGAGTTCACCCCTCCACTTT. It is translated as CASSFGTGSSPLHF.

The chain recombines TRBV19 with TRBJ1-1; D uncertain. V lost 10 bases and J lost 4, with 10 bases in between. Germline V gene lookup returns CDR1 LNHDA and CDR2 SQIVND (reference sequence). The CDR3 is 11 residues long. The CDR3 region is CAIRVGTEAFF. The CDR3 bases are TGTGCCATCCGGGTGGGCACTGAAGCTTTCTTT. The full variable domain, with the rest looked up from reference TRBV19 and TRBJ1-1, is DGGITQSPKYLFRKEGQNVTLSCEQNLNHDAMYWYRQDPGQGLRLIYYSQIVNDFQKGDIAEGYSVSREKKESFPLTVTSAQKNPTAFYLCAIRVGTEAFFGQGTRLTVV.

The rearrangement uses TRBV5-6 and TRBJ2-1; 9 bases align to TRBD1. The V gene's germline CDR1 is SGHDT and CDR2 YYEEEE. The CDR3 contains 15 residues. V gave up 0 bases and J gave up 8 bases; unmatched junction bases: 6. The DNA for the CDR3 is TGTGCCAGCAGCTTGGCCCTCACAGGGGGCGATGAGCAGTTCTTC. This translates into CASSLALTGGDEQFF.